This passage covers 27 T cell receptor beta chains from one sample sequenced in a study of blood T cell repertoires in COVID-19. The method was immunoSEQ multiplex PCR; TCRdb's version includes in-frame clones alone and lacks a portion of them. The sample holds some 520,000 clones, about 91% seen once. The sequencing input was peripheral blood. The receptors shown here come from a man between 18 and 35 years old with COVID-19, enrolled during active disease.

The chain uses TRBV3-1 (or the pseudogene TRBV3-2) and TRBJ2-2; 7 bases line up with TRBD2. Germline CDR1 is LGHDT and CDR2 is YNNKEL (reference sequence). The CDR3 consists of 13 residues. The V segment lost 3 bases and the J segment 11 bases; nucleotides outside the gene matches: 6. The CDR3 spells CASSHERGVELFF. The DNA of the CDR3 is TGTGCCAGCAGCCATGAGCGGGGTGTAGAGCTGTTTTTT.

J is TRBJ2-5 and V is TRBV10-1; no firm D call. CDR3 size: 13 residues. Trimming removed 3 bases at V and 1 base at J, with 6 bases between. Germline CDR1 and CDR2: WNHNN and SYGVQD (reference sequence). DNA for the CDR3: TGCGCCAGCAGTGACCCCTCCCAAGAGACCCAGTACTTC. Amino acid sequence: CASSDPSQETQYF.

The CDR3 loop reads CACQTSFFYNEQFF. The CDR3 DNA sequence: TGTGCCTGCCAAACTAGCTTCTTCTACAATGAGCAGTTCTTC. The chain joins TRBV30 to TRBJ2-1; possibly TRBD2 for D (6 bases). CDR3 length: 14 residues. Between the trimmed V and J ends, which lost 6 bases and 3 bases, there was a span of 15 bases. Germline CDR1 reads GTSNPN; CDR2 reads SVGIG (reference sequence).

The V gene is TRBV7-6, the J gene TRBJ2-7; 10 bases map to TRBD1. CDR1 SGHVS and CDR2 FNYEAQ come from the germline V gene. The CDR3 runs 14 residues. V lost 4 bases and J lost 5; bases outside the gene matches: 5. The CDR3 sequence is CASSSRTGGDEQYF. CDR3 sequence (DNA): TGTGCCAGCAGCTCCAGGACAGGGGGAGACGAGCAGTACTTC.

This clone appeared once. CDR3 protein: CASGPLKTTDEQYF. CDR3 in DNA: TGTGCCAGTGGTCCCCTAAAGACAACGGACGAGCAGTACTTC. The rearrangement links TRBV19 to TRBJ2-7; D unclear. The CDR3 is 14 residues long. Germline CDR1 and CDR2: LNHDA and SQIVND (reference sequence). V lost 8 bases and J lost 5, with 19 bases in between.

V gene TRBV5-1 combines with J gene TRBJ1-1; D remains ambiguous. V was pared by 1 base and J by 2 bases, with 9 bases between. The CDR3 is 14 residues long. Germline V CDR1 and CDR2: SGHRS, YFSETQ. CDR3 residues: CASSLQRGNTEAFF. CDR3 coding DNA: TGCGCCAGCAGCTTGCAGCGCGGAAACACTGAAGCTTTCTTT.

V is TRBV2 and J is TRBJ2-5, with 13 positions matching TRBD2. The CDR3 loop spans 21 amino acids. The V gene's germline CDR1 is SNHLY and CDR2 FYNNEI. V shed 9 bases, J shed 0 bases, and the junction held 22 bases outside the gene matches. The CDR3 nucleotides read TGTGCCAGTCGACAAAGGAGACTAGCGGGGGGTCCCGGGACTTACCAAGAGACCCAGTACTTC. It translates to CASRQRRLAGGPGTYQETQYF.

This chain links TRBV5-1 with TRBJ1-2; a possible D gene is TRBD1 (6 bases). V lost 3 bases to trimming and J lost 0 bases, with 12 bases between them. CDR1 is SGHRS, CDR2 YFSETQ, per germline. The CDR3 is 15 amino acids. The CDR3 region is CASSSITGSNYGYTF. The CDR3 region has the DNA TGCGCCAGCAGCTCTATTACAGGGTCTAACTATGGCTACACCTTC.

The chain is built from TRBV29-1 and TRBJ1-1, with D perhaps matching TRBD1 (6 bases). Looked up from germline, CDR1 is SQVTM and CDR2 is ANQGSEA. V was cut by 7 bases and J by 3 bases, with 15 bases left in between. This CDR3 has 13 amino acids. The CDR3 DNA follows: TGCAGCGGCTCCAGGGGAAGAGACACTGAAGCTTTCTTT. It encodes CSGSRGRDTEAFF.

The V call is TRBV6-5, the J call TRBJ1-4, with D maybe TRBD1 (5 bases). This CDR3 contains 14 residues. Between the trimmed V and J ends, which lost 4 bases and 8 bases, there was a span of 14 bases. The germline gives CDR1 MNHEY, CDR2 SVGAGI. The CDR3 protein is CASSLSGLGEKLFF. The CDR3 region has the DNA TGTGCCAGCAGTTTATCAGGGTTAGGGGAAAAACTGTTTTTT.

The rearrangement links TRBV27 to TRBJ1-6; D is unclear. Germline CDR1 and CDR2: MNHEY and SMNVEV (reference sequence). V lost 8 bases and J 9 bases, leaving 14 bases between the germline ends. The CDR3 loop spans 13 amino acids. The DNA for the CDR3 is TGTGCCAGCGGGAGGGAGGTGGGTTCACCCCTCCACTTT. Its protein product is CASGREVGSPLHF.

The genes are TRBV10-3 and TRBJ2-1; 10 bases align to TRBD2. There are 17 residues in the CDR3. The germline CDR1 and CDR2 sequences are ENHRY and SYGVKD. V dropped 3 bases and J dropped 0; count of bases not matched to a gene: 5. The CDR3, as DNA: TGTGCCATCAGTGATCGGACTAGCGGCTACTCCTACAATGAGCAGTTCTTC. As protein: CAISDRTSGYSYNEQFF.

A single count supports this clone. This chain connects TRBV19 to TRBJ1-6; 7 bases are a match to TRBD1. The V gene end was trimmed by 6 bases and the J gene end by 0 bases; junction bases not matched to a gene: 8. CDR3 length equals 17 residues. The germline V gene has CDR1 LNHDA and CDR2 SQIVND (reference sequence). The CDR3 DNA sequence: TGTGCCAGTAGGGGGACAGCCGTGAGCTCCTATAATTCACCCCTCCACTTT. It yields the protein CASRGTAVSSYNSPLHF.

The gene calls are TRBV5-1 and TRBJ2-1; D is uncertain. This CDR3 has 15 residues. V gave up 2 bases and J gave up 0 bases, with 9 bases separating them. CDR1 and CDR2 from the germline V gene are SGHRS and YFSETQ. CDR3 nucleotides: TGCGCCAGCAGCTTTTCACAGAGCTCCTACAATGAGCAGTTCTTC. This encodes CASSFSQSSYNEQFF.

The chain joins TRBV9 to TRBJ1-2, with D possibly being TRBD1 (5 bases). Between the trimmed V and J ends, which lost 4 bases and 6 bases, there was a span of 13 bases. Germline loops: CDR1 SGDLS, CDR2 YYNGEE. This CDR3 region has 13 residues. CDR3 coding DNA: TGTGCCAGCAGCTTCAGGGTGCTCGATGGCTACACCTTC. Translation: CASSFRVLDGYTF.

The rearrangement uses TRBV4-2 and TRBJ1-6; D remains ambiguous. CDR3 length: 15 residues. The V gene lost 0 bases and the J gene lost 10 bases, with 13 bases spanning the gap. Per the germline V gene, CDR1 is LGHNA and CDR2 is YNFKEQ. The CDR3 DNA follows: TGTGCCAGCAGCCAAGAAGCACCGGGAGGGTCACCCCTCCACTTT. Amino acids: CASSQEAPGGSPLHF.

DNA of the CDR3: TGTGCCACCTCACCCCGCCTATCCGTAGATACGCAGTATTTT. It yields the protein CATSPRLSVDTQYF. V is TRBV19 and J is TRBJ2-3; unclear D gene. The CDR3 loop spans 14 amino acids. CDR1 and CDR2 from the germline V gene are LNHDA and SQIVND (reference sequence). Trimming left V 10 bases short and J 5 bases short, with 19 bases between. The full variable domain, completed using reference TRBV19 and TRBJ2-3, is DGGITQSPKYLFRKEGQNVTLSCEQNLNHDAMYWYRQDPGQGLRLIYYSQIVNDFQKGDIAEGYSVSREKKESFPLTVTSAQKNPTAFYLCATSPRLSVDTQYFGPGTRLTVL.

The chain uses TRBV7-9 and TRBJ1-3; a weak D match, TRBD1 (5 bases). Germline V gives CDR1 SEHNR, CDR2 FQNEAQ (reference sequence). The CDR3 sequence is 16 residues long. V lost 5 bases and J lost 1, with 15 bases in between. The CDR3 region is CASSRGTPGSGNTIYF. CDR3 in DNA: TGTGCCAGCAGCCGAGGGACTCCGGGGTCTGGAAACACCATATATTTT.

V gene TRBV19 combines with J gene TRBJ2-5; TRBD2 aligns across 7 bases. The CDR3 has 16 amino acids. CDR1 is LNHDA and CDR2 is SQIVND in the germline V gene (reference sequence). The V and J ends lost 6 bases and 0 bases, in that order; junction bases with no gene match: 10. The CDR3 is CASRPGLQTYQETQYF. For the CDR3, the DNA is TGTGCCAGTAGACCGGGACTACAAACCTACCAAGAGACCCAGTACTTC. Together with reference TRBV19 and TRBJ2-5, the CDR3 gives the full variable domain: DGGITQSPKYLFRKEGQNVTLSCEQNLNHDAMYWYRQDPGQGLRLIYYSQIVNDFQKGDIAEGYSVSREKKESFPLTVTSAQKNPTAFYLCASRPGLQTYQETQYFGPGTRLLVL.

V and J are TRBV25-1 and TRBJ2-3, with TRBD2 as a possible D gene (5 bases). Trimming took off 3 bases at V and 0 bases at J, with 13 bases between the two ends. The CDR3 is 16 amino acids. Germline values: CDR1 MGHDK, CDR2 SYGVNS. CDR3 in DNA: TGTGCCAGCAGTGAGTTCGCTAGCAGTAGCACAGATACGCAGTATTTT. Translated: CASSEFASSSTDTQYF.

CDR3 nucleotide sequence: TGTGCCAGCAGCTTGCTGACAGGGGATGAAAAACTGTTTTTT. It specifies CASSLLTGDEKLFF. This chain uses TRBV5-5 with TRBJ1-4; 8 bases are a match to TRBD1. The CDR3 is made up of 14 amino acids. Losses at the gene ends were 1 base for V and 6 bases for J; bases not matched to a gene: 2. Per germline, CDR1 SGHKS and CDR2 YYEKEE (reference sequence). Together with reference TRBV5-5 and TRBJ1-4, the CDR3 gives the full variable domain: DAGVTQSPTHLIKTRGQQVTLRCSPISGHKSVSWYQQVLGQGPQFIFQYYEKEERGRGNFPDRFSARQFPNYSSELNVNALLLGDSALYLCASSLLTGDEKLFFGSGTQLSVL.

This chain joins TRBV7-8 and TRBJ2-5; possible D gene TRBD2, 6 bases. V was clipped by 5 bases and J by 0 bases, with 22 bases between them. The CDR3 totals 18 residues. From germline, CDR1 is SGHVS and CDR2 FQNEAQ. The CDR3 DNA sequence: TGTGCCAGCAGCACCCGGGGGTCCGACGTCGGAAACCAAGAGACCCAGTACTTC. Translated: CASSTRGSDVGNQETQYF.

The V call is TRBV4-2, the J call TRBJ1-3; 9 nucleotides align to TRBD1. Trimming removed 2 bases from V and 12 bases from J; junction bases left unmatched: 8. From germline, CDR1 is LGHNA and CDR2 YNFKEQ. This CDR3 contains 14 residues. CDR3 amino acids: CASSQTGTGKVIYF. CDR3 DNA sequence: TGTGCCAGCAGCCAAACCGGGACAGGGAAGGTCATATATTTT.

J is TRBJ1-4 and V is TRBV28; D unresolved. Germline V gene data show CDR1 as MDHEN and CDR2 as SYDVKM. Trimming shortened V by 5 bases and J by 8 bases, and 15 bases separated the two germline ends. The CDR3 extends over 14 amino acids. CDR3 sequence reads: CASSVSGFGEKLFF. CDR3 DNA sequence: TGTGCCAGCAGTGTATCGGGGTTTGGCGAAAAACTGTTTTTT.

The table lists this clone with a count of one. The chain is built from TRBV5-1 and TRBJ2-1, with D hard to call. The ends were cut back, 2 bases at V and 4 bases at J, with 16 bases in the middle. This CDR3 comprises 16 residues. The germline V gene encodes CDR1 SGHRS and CDR2 YFSETQ. The CDR3 bases are TGCGCCAGCAGCTTATCCCCTAGTGCCGAGTACAATGAGCAGTTCTTC. Amino acids: CASSLSPSAEYNEQFF.

The chain combines TRBV4-1 with TRBJ2-7, with D perhaps TRBD1 (6 bases). The CDR3 has 15 residues. With 0 bases removed from V and 3 bases from J, the gap between germline ends came to 12 bases. Germline V gene lookup returns CDR1 MGHRA and CDR2 YSYEKL. The CDR3 here is CASSQEGAGGYEQYF. CDR3 nucleotide sequence: TGCGCCAGCAGCCAAGAGGGGGCAGGAGGCTACGAGCAGTACTTC.

This clone is a singleton in its sample. The J gene is TRBJ1-2, the V gene TRBV29-1; possibly TRBD1 for D (6 bases). Deletions cut 7 bases from V and 3 bases from J, with 12 bases between. The germline CDR1 and CDR2 sequences are SQVTM and ANQGSEA. The CDR3 is 12 amino acids. CDR3 protein: CSADQGYYGYTF. In DNA form, the CDR3 reads TGCAGCGCCGATCAGGGGTACTATGGCTACACCTTC.